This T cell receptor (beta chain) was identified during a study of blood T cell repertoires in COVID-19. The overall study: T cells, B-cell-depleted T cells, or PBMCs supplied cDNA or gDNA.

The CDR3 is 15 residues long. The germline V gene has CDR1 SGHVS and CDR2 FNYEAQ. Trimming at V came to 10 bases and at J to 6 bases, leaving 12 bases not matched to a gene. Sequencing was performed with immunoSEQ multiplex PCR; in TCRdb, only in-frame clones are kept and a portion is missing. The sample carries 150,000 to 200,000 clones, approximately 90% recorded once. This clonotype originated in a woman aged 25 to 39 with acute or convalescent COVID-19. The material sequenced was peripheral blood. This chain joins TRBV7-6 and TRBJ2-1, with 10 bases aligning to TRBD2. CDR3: CAISSGSLPSNEQFF. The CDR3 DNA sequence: TGTGCCATATCTAGCGGGAGTCTACCTAGCAATGAGCAGTTCTTC. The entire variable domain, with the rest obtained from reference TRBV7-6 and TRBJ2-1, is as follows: GAGVSQSPRYKVTKRGQDVALRCDPISGHVSLYWYRQALGQGPEFLTYFNYEAQQDKSGLPNDRFSAERPEGSISTLTIQRTEQRDSAMYRCAISSGSLPSNEQFFGPGTRLTVL.